These 9 T cell receptor beta chains were sequenced from one sample in a study of blood T cell repertoires in COVID-19. The protocol was immunoSEQ multiplex PCR, while the TCRdb copy is restricted to in-frame clones and leaves out a portion. The table shows 35,000 to 50,000 clones, with about four fifths occurring only once. The sequenced sample was peripheral blood. The receptors shown here come from a middle-aged man with active or convalescent COVID-19.

The chain carries TRBV27 and TRBJ1-2; perhaps TRBD1 as D (5 bases). CDR3 length: 12 residues. Germline assignment: CDR1 MNHEY and CDR2 SMNVEV (reference sequence). Trimming took 4 bases from V and 6 from J, leaving 9 bases between them. The CDR3 is CASSSGNDGYTF. CDR3 coding DNA: TGTGCCAGCAGTTCAGGGAATGATGGCTACACCTTC.

This sequence joins TRBV14 and TRBJ2-1, with 9 bases fitting TRBD2. Trimming at V came to 4 bases and at J to 5 bases, leaving 6 bases not matched to a gene. CDR3 length: 15 residues. In germline, CDR1 is SGHDN, CDR2 FVKESK. The CDR3, as DNA: TGTGCCAGCAGCCGAGCGGGGGGTAACCACAATGAGCAGTTCTTC. It translates to CASSRAGGNHNEQFF.

DNA of the CDR3: TGTGCCTGGAGTGTATTCCGGCTAGCGGGTACCTACAATGAGCAGTTCTTC. Amino acids: CAWSVFRLAGTYNEQFF. The chain carries TRBV30 and TRBJ2-1; 8 bases map to TRBD2. CDR3 length: 17 residues. CDR1 GTSNPN and CDR2 SVGIG come from the germline V gene (reference sequence). V lost 0 bases to trimming and J lost 2 bases; unmatched junction nucleotides: 9.

The genes are TRBV28 and TRBJ2-3, with 9 bases matching TRBD1. The J segment lost 2 bases and the V segment lost 6 bases, leaving 6 bases of the junction unmatched. From germline, CDR1 is MDHEN and CDR2 SYDVKM. The CDR3 runs to 15 residues. This CDR3 is CASSRGTGHTDTQYF. Here the CDR3 DNA reads TGTGCCAGCAGCCGTGGGACAGGGCACACAGATACGCAGTATTTT. Full variable domain (outside the CDR3, taken from reference TRBV28 and TRBJ2-3): DVKVTQSSRYLVKRTGEKVFLECVQDMDHENMFWYRQDPGLGLRLIYFSYDVKMKEKGDIPEGYSVSREKKERFSLILESASTNQTSMYLCASSRGTGHTDTQYFGPGTRLTVL.

This clone was found once. The genes are TRBV6-4 and TRBJ1-1, with D possibly TRBD1 on 6 matching bases. Germline V lookup: CDR1 MRHNA, CDR2 SNTAGT. V lost 6 bases to trimming and J lost 11 bases, with 13 bases between them. The CDR3 totals 11 residues. The CDR3 DNA is TGTGCCAGCAGGGACAGCTCACGCGCTTTCTTT. Its protein is CASRDSSRAFF.

The CDR3 region is CASSLAMDRRNTIYF. CDR3 coding DNA: TGTGCCAGCAGCTTAGCTATGGACAGGCGAAACACCATATATTTT. V usage is TRBV7-6 and J usage is TRBJ1-3; TRBD1 agrees at 7 bases. After removal of 0 bases from V and 5 bases from J, the junction contained 4 bases not matched to a gene. This CDR3 has 15 residues. Germline CDR1 and CDR2: SGHVS and FNYEAQ.

The chain couples TRBV7-9 to TRBJ2-2, with D unresolved. The germline V gene encodes CDR1 SEHNR and CDR2 FQNEAQ (reference sequence). Trimming removed 7 bases from V and 1 base from J, with 13 bases in between. The CDR3 spans 15 residues. This CDR3 reads CASKPGSMNTGELFF. As DNA, the CDR3 is TGTGCCAGCAAACCCGGTAGTATGAACACCGGGGAGCTGTTTTTT.

The rearrangement joins TRBV30 to TRBJ2-1; TRBD2 matches at 8 bases. CDR3 size: 14 residues. CDR1 is GTSNPN and CDR2 is SVGIG in the germline V gene (reference sequence). V shed 2 bases, J shed 2 bases, and the junction held 2 bases outside the gene matches. This CDR3 is CAWSWTSTYNEQFF. The CDR3 nucleotides read TGTGCCTGGAGTTGGACTAGCACCTACAATGAGCAGTTCTTC.

This clone has just a few counts. The rearrangement links TRBV5-1 to TRBJ1-4; D is uncertain. The ends were cut back, 1 base at V and 4 bases at J, with 11 bases in the middle. Per germline, CDR1 SGHRS and CDR2 YFSETQ. CDR3 size: 15 residues. The CDR3 spells CASSLSTPGNEKLFF. CDR3 nucleotides: TGCGCCAGCAGCTTGTCGACACCTGGTAATGAAAAACTGTTTTTT.